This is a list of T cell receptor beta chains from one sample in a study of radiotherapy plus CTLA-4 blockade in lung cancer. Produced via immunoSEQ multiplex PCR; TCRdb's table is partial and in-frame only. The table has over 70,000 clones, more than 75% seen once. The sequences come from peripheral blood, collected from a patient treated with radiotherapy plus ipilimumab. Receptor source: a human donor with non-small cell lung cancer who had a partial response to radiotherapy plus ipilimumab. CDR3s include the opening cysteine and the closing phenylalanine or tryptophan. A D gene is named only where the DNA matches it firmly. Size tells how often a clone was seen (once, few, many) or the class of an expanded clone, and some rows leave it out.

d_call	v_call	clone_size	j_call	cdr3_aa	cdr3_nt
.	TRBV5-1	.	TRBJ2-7	CASSLEVTGSPYEQYF	TGCGCCAGCAGCTTGGAAGTTACCGGGAGTCCCTACGAGCAGTACTTC
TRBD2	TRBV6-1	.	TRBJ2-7	CASSEILGGLAGAWDLYEQYF	TGTGCCAGCAGTGAAATATTGGGTGGGCTAGCGGGAGCCTGGGACCTCTACGAGCAGTACTTC
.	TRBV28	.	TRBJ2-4	CASNPGAIKNIQYF	TGTGCCAGCAATCCAGGGGCCATAAAAAACATTCAGTACTTC
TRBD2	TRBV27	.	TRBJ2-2	CASSGYVPGGAPGELFF	TGTGCCAGCAGTGGATATGTCCCCGGGGGGGCCCCCGGGGAGCTGTTTTTT
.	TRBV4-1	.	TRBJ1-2	CASSQDIGHSNYGYTF	TGCGCCAGCAGCCAAGATATCGGACACTCTAACTATGGCTACACCTTC
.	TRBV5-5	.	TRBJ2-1	CASSFRGGHLNEQFF	TGTGCCAGCAGCTTCCGAGGAGGGCACCTAAATGAGCAGTTCTTC
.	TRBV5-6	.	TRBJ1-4	CASSLGGATNEKLFF	TGTGCCAGCAGCTTAGGGGGAGCAACTAATGAAAAACTGTTTTTT
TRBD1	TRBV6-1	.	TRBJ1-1	CASSGRQGTNTEAFF	TGTGCCAGCAGTGGGAGACAGGGGACGAACACTGAAGCTTTCTTT
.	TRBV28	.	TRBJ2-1	CASSSLAGLHNEQFF	TGTGCCAGCAGTTCCCTCGCGGGGCTTCACAATGAGCAGTTCTTC
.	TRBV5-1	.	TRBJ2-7	CASSSGIAYEQYF	TGCGCCAGCAGCTCAGGGATTGCCTACGAGCAGTACTTC
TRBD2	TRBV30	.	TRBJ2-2	CAWSGGRTSRNLGTGELFF	TGTGCCTGGAGTGGTGGAAGGACTAGCAGAAATCTGGGCACCGGGGAGCTGTTTTTT
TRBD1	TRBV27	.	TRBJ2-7	CASSRGSPREQYF	TGTGCCAGCAGCAGGGGGAGCCCCCGCGAGCAGTACTTC
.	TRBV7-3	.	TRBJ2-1	CASRKPAGGGNEQFF	TGTGCCAGCAGGAAGCCGGCAGGGGGAGGCAATGAGCAGTTCTTC
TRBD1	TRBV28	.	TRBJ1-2	CASSFNPRDRVVNYGYTF	TGTGCCAGCAGTTTTAACCCCCGGGACAGGGTAGTTAACTATGGCTACACCTTC
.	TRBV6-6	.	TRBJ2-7	CASNNRDYEQYF	TGTGCCAGCAACAACAGGGACTACGAGCAGTACTTC
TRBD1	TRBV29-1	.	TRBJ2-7	CSVKGQGFGYEQYF	TGCAGCGTTAAAGGACAGGGGTTCGGCTACGAGCAGTACTTC
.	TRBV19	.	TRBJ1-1	CASTETRGTEAFF	TGTGCCAGTACCGAAACCAGGGGAACTGAAGCTTTCTTT
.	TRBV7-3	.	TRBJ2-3	CASSPTGFSGDTQYF	TGTGCCAGCAGCCCCACGGGATTTTCGGGGGATACGCAGTATTTT
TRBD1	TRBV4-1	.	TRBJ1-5	CAISQGLGQPQHF	TGCGCCATTTCACAGGGGTTGGGTCAGCCCCAGCATTTT
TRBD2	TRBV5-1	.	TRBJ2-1	CASSWGGEGYNEQFF	TGCGCCAGCAGCTGGGGGGGGGAGGGTTACAATGAGCAGTTCTTC
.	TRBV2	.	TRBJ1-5	CASSFNSNQPQHF	TGTGCCAGCAGTTTTAATAGCAATCAGCCCCAGCATTTT
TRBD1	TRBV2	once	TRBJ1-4	CASSPGQSNEKLFF	TGTGCCAGCAGCCCGGGACAGTCTAATGAAAAACTGTTTTTT
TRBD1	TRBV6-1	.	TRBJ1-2	CASSKTYRGSYGYTF	TGTGCCAGCAGCAAGACTTACAGGGGATCCTATGGCTACACCTTC
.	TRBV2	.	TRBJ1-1	CASRPGRGNTEAFF	TGTGCCAGCAGACCGGGGAGGGGGAACACTGAAGCTTTCTTT
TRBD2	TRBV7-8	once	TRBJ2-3	CASSYPPSGRPDTQYF	TGTGCCAGCAGCTACCCACCTAGCGGGAGGCCAGATACGCAGTATTTT
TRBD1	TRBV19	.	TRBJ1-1	CASLRQGTEAFF	TGTGCCAGCCTCAGACAGGGCACTGAAGCTTTCTTT
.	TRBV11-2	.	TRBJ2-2	CASSFRQTAGELFF	TGTGCCAGCAGTTTCAGACAAACGGCCGGGGAGCTGTTTTTT
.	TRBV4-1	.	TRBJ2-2	CASSQGAEGTGELFF	TGCGCCAGCAGCCAAGGAGCGGAGGGGACCGGGGAGCTGTTTTTT